The T cell receptor beta chain described here comes from a study of CD8+CD57+ T cells in acquired aplastic anemia. Across the study: DNA from sorted CD4+ and CD8+ cells averaged around 3 ug.

The CDR3 loop spans 13 amino acids. The V gene's germline CDR1 is SNHLY and CDR2 FYNNEI. The template for TCR beta VDJ and CDR3 sequence profiling was genomic DNA. TCRdb re-called the reads through MiXCR, storing one row per CDR3 protein. The sample yields 250,000 to 350,000 distinct CDR3 sequences, about three fifths seen once. Patients included in sequencing had previously demonstrated CD8+CD57+ cell expansion by flow cytometry. This receptor was obtained from a human donor with aplastic anemia. Sequencing input: sorted CD4+, CD8+, or CD8+CD57+ T cells (not recorded which) from PBMCs. The chain links TRBV2 to TRBJ2-1; 8 bases align to TRBD2. The CDR3 loop reads CARGVAGTNEQFF. CDR3 sequence (DNA): TGTGCGAGGGGGGTAGCGGGAACCAATGAGCAGTTCTTC.